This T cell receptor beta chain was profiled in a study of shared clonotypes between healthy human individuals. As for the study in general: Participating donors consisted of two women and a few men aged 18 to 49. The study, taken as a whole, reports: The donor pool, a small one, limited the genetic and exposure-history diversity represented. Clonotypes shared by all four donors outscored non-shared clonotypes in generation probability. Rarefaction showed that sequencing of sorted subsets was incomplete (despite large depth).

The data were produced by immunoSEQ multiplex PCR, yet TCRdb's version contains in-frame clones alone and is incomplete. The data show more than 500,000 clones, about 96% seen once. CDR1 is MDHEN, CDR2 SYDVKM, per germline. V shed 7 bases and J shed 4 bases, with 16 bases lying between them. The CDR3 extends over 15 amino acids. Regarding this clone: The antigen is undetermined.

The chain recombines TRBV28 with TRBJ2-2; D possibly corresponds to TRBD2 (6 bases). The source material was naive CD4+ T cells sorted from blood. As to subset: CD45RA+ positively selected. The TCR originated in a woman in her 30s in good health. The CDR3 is CASTGTGVGTGELFF. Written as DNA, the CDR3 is TGTGCCAGCACGGGTACGGGAGTGGGCACCGGGGAGCTGTTTTTT.